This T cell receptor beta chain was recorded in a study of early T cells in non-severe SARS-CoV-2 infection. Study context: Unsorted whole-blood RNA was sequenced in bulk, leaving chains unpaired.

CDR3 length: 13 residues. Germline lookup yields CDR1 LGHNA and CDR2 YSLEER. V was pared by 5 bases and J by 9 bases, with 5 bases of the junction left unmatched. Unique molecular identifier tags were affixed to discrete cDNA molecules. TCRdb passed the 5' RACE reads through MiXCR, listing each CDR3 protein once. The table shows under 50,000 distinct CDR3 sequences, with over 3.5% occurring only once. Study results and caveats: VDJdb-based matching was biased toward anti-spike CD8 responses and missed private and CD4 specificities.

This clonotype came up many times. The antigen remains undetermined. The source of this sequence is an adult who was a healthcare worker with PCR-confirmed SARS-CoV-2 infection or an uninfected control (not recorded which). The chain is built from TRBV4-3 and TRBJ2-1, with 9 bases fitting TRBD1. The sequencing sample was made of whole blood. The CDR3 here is CASSRDRVFEQFF. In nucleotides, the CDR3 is TGCGCCAGCAGCAGGGACAGGGTATTTGAGCAGTTCTTC.